One sample yielded the 19 T cell receptor beta chains listed below, sequenced in a study of OX40 agonist ivuxolimab in advanced cancers. Produced via immunoSEQ multiplex PCR; TCRdb's table is partial and in-frame only. The table has about 61,000 clones, 92% seen once. The sample consisted of CD4+ or CD8+ T cells sorted from blood, taken in a trial of the OX40 agonist ivuxolimab. These receptors were collected from an adult with an advanced solid tumor such as melanoma, head and neck, liver or kidney cancer.

The CDR3 DNA sequence: TGTGCCAGCAGTTCCCTCGGTACGCAGTATTTT. Translation gives CASSSLGTQYF. The V and J genes are TRBV6-5 and TRBJ2-3; D is uncertain. Germline CDR1 and CDR2: MNHEY and SVGAGI. CDR3 length equals 11 residues. Trimming pared 4 bases from V and 8 bases from J, leaving 7 bases between.

This rearrangement joins TRBV4-3 to TRBJ2-5, with D uncertain. Germline V CDR1 and CDR2: LGHNA, YSLEER. V was cut by 0 bases and J by 2 bases, with 13 bases left in between. This CDR3 has 16 amino acids. CDR3 sequence reads: CASSQDSEWGQETQYF. The CDR3 DNA follows: TGCGCCAGCAGCCAAGATTCTGAGTGGGGACAAGAGACCCAGTACTTC.

The chain employs TRBV28 and TRBJ1-6; possibly TRBD1 for D (5 bases). Per the germline V gene, CDR1 is MDHEN and CDR2 is SYDVKM. Trimming pared 6 bases from V and 4 bases from J, leaving 10 bases between. The CDR3 length is 14 residues. The CDR3, as DNA: TGTGCCAGCAGATGGACACCGTATAATTCACCCCTCCACTTT. Residues: CASRWTPYNSPLHF.

V is TRBV9 and J is TRBJ2-1, with 9 bases lining up with TRBD2. The CDR3 runs 15 residues. Looked up from germline, CDR1 is SGDLS and CDR2 is YYNGEE. V was clipped by 2 bases and J by 5 bases; unmatched bases: 5. The CDR3 DNA reads as TGTGCCAGCAGCGTTAGCGGGAGTGTCCACAATGAGCAGTTCTTC. Its protein is CASSVSGSVHNEQFF.

The V call is TRBV28, the J call TRBJ1-5; perhaps TRBD1 as D (5 bases). Per germline, CDR1 MDHEN and CDR2 SYDVKM. Trimming removed 6 bases from V and 0 bases from J, with 9 bases in between. This CDR3 spans 14 amino acids. CDR3 sequence (DNA): TGTGCCAGCAGCTGGGGGATTAGCAATCAGCCCCAGCATTTT. Amino acid sequence: CASSWGISNQPQHF.

V gene TRBV2 combines with J gene TRBJ1-5; the D gene is possibly TRBD1 (5 bases). V gave up 0 bases and J gave up 6 bases, with 12 bases separating them. Germline V gives CDR1 SNHLY, CDR2 FYNNEI. CDR3 length: 15 residues. CDR3 DNA sequence: TGTGCCAGCAGTGAAGCCAACCCAGGGTTTCAGCCCCAGCATTTT. As protein: CASSEANPGFQPQHF.

The genes are TRBV15 and TRBJ1-5; D unresolved. The germline V and J ends were trimmed by 0 bases and 5 bases, with 11 bases remaining between them. This CDR3 contains 15 residues. Germline V gene lookup returns CDR1 LNHNV and CDR2 YYDKDF (reference sequence). The CDR3 nucleotides read TGTGCCACCAGCAGAGATCGGTACTCGTATCAGCCCCAGCATTTT. Translated: CATSRDRYSYQPQHF. Drawing the rest from reference TRBV15 and TRBJ1-5, the complete variable domain is DAMVIQNPRYQVTQFGKPVTLSCSQTLNHNVMYWYQQKSSQAPKLLFHYYDKDFNNEADTPDNFQSRRPNTSFCFLDIRSPGLGDTAMYLCATSRDRYSYQPQHFGDGTRLSIL.

J is TRBJ1-5 and V is TRBV10-1; TRBD1 agrees at 7 bases. Unmatched junction bases numbered 6, after V lost 7 bases and J lost 0 bases. The V gene's germline CDR1 is WNHNN and CDR2 SYGVQD (reference sequence). The length of the CDR3 is 15 residues. DNA of the CDR3: TGCGCCAGCACCGGGACAGCCGATAGCAATCAGCCCCAGCATTTT. As protein: CASTGTADSNQPQHF.

The chain is built from TRBV11-2 and TRBJ2-1, with TRBD2 as a possible D gene (6 bases). The length of the CDR3 is 15 residues. The germline V gene encodes CDR1 SGHAT and CDR2 FQNNGV. Trimming took 1 base from V and 4 from J, leaving 11 bases between them. In nucleotides, the CDR3 is TGTGCCAGCAGCTTAGGGGCTAGCGATTACAATGAGCAGTTCTTC. Protein product: CASSLGASDYNEQFF.

V gene TRBV7-9 combines with J gene TRBJ1-3; 7 bases align to TRBD1. Germline V CDR1 and CDR2: SEHNR, FQNEAQ (reference sequence). V shed 1 base and J 3 bases; nucleotides not matched to a gene: 0. The CDR3 extends over 14 amino acids. CDR3 amino acids: CASSLGQGGNTIYF. In DNA, the CDR3 is TGTGCCAGCAGCTTAGGACAGGGTGGAAACACCATATATTTT. Supplemented by reference TRBV7-9 and TRBJ1-3, the full variable domain reads DTGVSQNPRHKITKRGQNVTFRCDPISEHNRLYWYRQTLGQGPEFLTYFQNEAQLEKSRLLSDRFSAERPKGSFSTLEIQRTEQGDSAMYLCASSLGQGGNTIYFGEGSWLTVV.

The V gene is TRBV6-6, the J gene TRBJ2-3; D gene unclear. The CDR3 loop spans 12 amino acids. Germline lookup yields CDR1 MNHNY and CDR2 SVGAGI (reference sequence). The V end was cut by 4 bases, the J end by 4 bases, with 6 bases between. As DNA, the CDR3 is TGTGCCAGCAGTTCCTTAGCAGATACGCAGTATTTT. Protein: CASSSLADTQYF.

This sequence joins TRBV7-9 and TRBJ1-5, with a possible D match to TRBD1 (5 bases). Germline lookup yields CDR1 SEHNR and CDR2 FQNEAQ (reference sequence). Deletions cut 5 bases from V and 6 bases from J, with 11 bases between. CDR3 size: 13 residues. CDR3 DNA sequence: TGTGCCAGCAGCCATAGCGGGGCTCAGCCCCAGCATTTT. Encoded protein: CASSHSGAQPQHF. Filled out from reference TRBV7-9 and TRBJ1-5, the complete variable domain reads DTGVSQNPRHKITKRGQNVTFRCDPISEHNRLYWYRQTLGQGPEFLTYFQNEAQLEKSRLLSDRFSAERPKGSFSTLEIQRTEQGDSAMYLCASSHSGAQPQHFGDGTRLSIL.

This chain's CDR3 is CASSLWADYNEQFF. DNA for the CDR3: TGTGCCAGCAGTTTATGGGCCGATTACAATGAGCAGTTCTTC. The rearrangement uses TRBV28 and TRBJ2-1, with no clear D. The CDR3 contains 14 residues. Trimming removed 0 bases from V and 4 bases from J, with 7 bases in between. CDR1 and CDR2 from the germline V gene are MDHEN and SYDVKM.

The V and J genes are TRBV9 and TRBJ1-5; a weak D match, TRBD1 (6 bases). V shed 4 bases and J shed 10 bases, with 15 bases lying between them. This CDR3 comprises 13 residues. The germline V gene has CDR1 SGDLS and CDR2 YYNGEE. The CDR3 DNA follows: TGTGCCAGCAGCCCTTCCCCGGGACAACCCCAGCATTTT. As protein: CASSPSPGQPQHF.

The chain is built from TRBV4-3 and TRBJ2-2; D call uncertain. This CDR3 comprises 13 residues. Germline V CDR1 and CDR2: LGHNA, YSLEER. V dropped 3 bases and J dropped 6 bases, with 8 bases sitting between them. CDR3: CASSHGPSGELFF. CDR3 DNA sequence: TGCGCCAGCAGCCATGGCCCCTCCGGGGAGCTGTTTTTT.

This clone has just one count. A read error may account for a junction end that differs from germline. This rearrangement joins TRBV2 to TRBJ2-7; no clear D. CDR3 size: 13 residues. Germline V gene lookup returns CDR1 SNHLY and CDR2 FYNNEI. The CDR3 bases are TGTGCCAGCAGTGAACTCCAATCCTACGGGCAGTACTTC. Residues: CASSELQSYGQYF.

The chain employs TRBV14 and TRBJ2-7; a possible D gene is TRBD1 (5 bases). Per the germline V gene, CDR1 is SGHDN and CDR2 is FVKESK. This CDR3 spans 15 amino acids. The V gene lost 3 bases and the J gene lost 3 bases, with 15 bases spanning the gap. In DNA, the CDR3 is TGTGCCAGCAGCCAGGGTCAGGGTGTCTACTACGAGCAGTACTTC. Amino acid sequence: CASSQGQGVYYEQYF.

The chain joins TRBV7-9 to TRBJ2-7; tentative D call: TRBD1 (5 bases). The germline V and J ends were trimmed by 5 bases and 0 bases, with 5 bases remaining between them. Looked up from germline, CDR1 is SEHNR and CDR2 is FQNEAQ (reference sequence). The CDR3 spans 12 residues. This CDR3 is CASSDSSYEQYV. The CDR3 DNA follows: TGTGCCAGCAGCGACAGCTCCTACGAGCAGTACGTC.

Turning to this clone: At one of its ends the junction is not consistent with the germline gene, which may arise from a read error. The gene calls are TRBV5-3 and TRBJ1-2; D gene ambiguous. TRBV5-3 is an open reading frame, and its role is uncertain. This CDR3 region has 13 residues. CDR3 in amino acids: CASSLESYYGYTF. CDR3 DNA: TGTGCCAGCAGCTTGGAGAGCTATTATGGCTACACCTTC.